This paragraph covers one T cell receptor (beta chain) sequence. With a J-beta primer mix and a sample-barcoded 5' primer, a second PCR ran roughly 6 to 11 cycles. Each CDR3 protein gets one entry after TCRdb re-called the 5' RACE reads with MiXCR. The sample gives just under 750,000 distinct CDR3 sequences, about 20% of which show up once; roughly a fifth is in the top ten. Germline V gene lookup returns CDR1 SGHRS and CDR2 YFSETQ. V shed 0 bases, J shed 6 bases, and the junction held 5 bases outside the gene matches. The CDR3 consists of 15 residues. This sample stems from a study of blood T cells in healthy people across ages.

The origin of this receptor is a man between 65 and 80 years old in good health. Sample: blood. The V gene is TRBV5-1, the J gene TRBJ2-3, with 9 nucleotides matching TRBD2. The CDR3 sequence: CASSLGASGEDTQYF. The CDR3 DNA reads TGCGCCAGCAGCTTGGGGGCTAGCGGGGAGGATACGCAGTATTTT.